These 11 T cell receptor beta chains came from one sample sequenced in a study of response to subunit inactivated influenza vaccine. TCRdb re-called the RT-PCR reads through MiXCR, storing one row per CDR3 protein. The sample carries about 780,000 distinct CDR3 sequences, approximately 17% recorded once. This sample comprised PBMCs from blood, obtained more than 4 days after vaccination. The receptors here all came from a man aged 45-65 years who received an inactivated influenza vaccine.

The chain recombines TRBV15 with TRBJ2-4, with 7 bases aligning to TRBD2. CDR3 length: 17 residues. CDR1 is LNHNV, CDR2 YYDKDF, per germline (reference sequence). J was trimmed by 0 bases and V by 0 bases; bases with no gene match: 5. The CDR3 DNA is TGTGCCACCAGCAGAGATGCAGCGGGGTTAGCCAAAAACATTCAGTACTTC. As protein: CATSRDAAGLAKNIQYF.

This clonotype was seen only a few times. The chain carries TRBV6-1 and TRBJ1-1; 8 nucleotides align to TRBD1. Trimming took 6 bases from V and 4 from J; bases not matched to a gene: 4. Germline V lookup: CDR1 MNHNS, CDR2 SASEGT. CDR3 size: 13 residues. In DNA form, the CDR3 reads TGTGCCAGCAGAGGACAGGGAGGCACTGAAGCTTTCTTT. Translating gives CASRGQGGTEAFF.

This sequence joins TRBV20-1 and TRBJ2-5; 7 bases agree with TRBD1. Germline CDR1 and CDR2: DFQATT and SNEGSKA (reference sequence). The CDR3 has 12 amino acids. Germline trimming cut 7 bases from V and 4 bases from J; bases unmatched to any gene: 6. Written as DNA, the CDR3 is TGCAGTGGCTACAGGGGCCCAGAGACCCAGTACTTC. Its protein product is CSGYRGPETQYF.

This clonotype appeared a few times. The rearrangement joins TRBV20-1 to TRBJ1-2, with 7 bases identical to TRBD1. Germline CDR1 is DFQATT and CDR2 is SNEGSKA (reference sequence). The ends lost 6 bases at V and 5 bases at J; junction bases unmatched: 6. The CDR3 loop spans 12 amino acids. The DNA for the CDR3 is TGCAGTGCCCCAGACAGGGCGTATGGCTACACCTTC. Its translation is CSAPDRAYGYTF.

This clonotype showed up just a few times. V and J are TRBV20-1 and TRBJ1-5; TRBD1 is a possible D gene (5 bases). With 2 bases removed from V and 3 bases from J, the gap between germline ends came to 11 bases. CDR1 and CDR2 (germline): DFQATT, SNEGSKA (reference sequence). The CDR3 sequence is 14 residues long. The CDR3, as DNA: TGCAGTGCTAGAATTGGGGACTTCAATCAGCCCCAGCATTTT. Protein: CSARIGDFNQPQHF.

Ten or more counts support this clonotype. The J gene is TRBJ2-1, the V gene TRBV6-5; TRBD1 matches 7 bases. Germline V gives CDR1 MNHEY, CDR2 SVGAGI. CDR3 length: 16 amino acids. V gave up 0 bases and J gave up 1 base; unmatched junction bases: 3. This CDR3 is CASSYSSRGSYNEQFF. In nucleotides, the CDR3 is TGTGCCAGCAGTTACTCTTCCAGGGGGTCCTACAATGAGCAGTTCTTC.

This clonotype was counted between two and nine times. The V and J genes are TRBV25-1 and TRBJ2-1; TRBD2 matches 8 bases. The germline V gene has CDR1 MGHDK and CDR2 SYGVNS. The V segment lost 1 base and the J segment 7 bases; nucleotides outside the gene matches: 3. The CDR3 is 14 amino acids. CDR3 DNA: TGTGCCAGCAGTGAATCCGGACTAGCTAATGAGCAGTTCTTC. Translating gives CASSESGLANEQFF. Full variable domain (missing parts from reference TRBV25-1 and TRBJ2-1): EADIYQTPRYLVIGTGKKITLECSQTMGHDKMYWYQQDPGMELHLIHYSYGVNSTEKGDLSSESTVSRIRTEHFPLTLESARPSHTSQYLCASSESGLANEQFFGPGTRLTVL.

The chain employs TRBV25-1 and TRBJ1-2, with unresolved D. Germline V gene lookup returns CDR1 MGHDK and CDR2 SYGVNS. The length of the CDR3 is 12 residues. Trimming cost V 5 bases and J 2 bases, with 6 bases left between them. The CDR3 region is CASSFHNYGYTF. CDR3 bases: TGTGCCAGCAGTTTTCACAACTATGGCTACACCTTC.

V and J are TRBV12-3 or TRBV12-4 and TRBJ2-3, with D perhaps matching TRBD2 (5 bases). The CDR3 spans 16 residues. V dropped 6 bases and J dropped 2 bases, with 18 bases sitting between them. This CDR3 reads CASSQHQLVDTDTQYF. In DNA form, the CDR3 reads TGTGCCAGCAGCCAGCACCAACTAGTGGACACAGATACGCAGTATTTT.

This clonotype has a count of ten or more. This chain uses TRBV6-2 or TRBV6-3 with TRBJ2-1; D is undetermined. Between the trimmed V and J ends, which lost 7 bases and 5 bases, there was a span of 6 bases. The CDR3 has 11 residues. Germline values: CDR1 MNHEY, CDR2 SVGEGT. The CDR3 is CASTHHNEQFF. The CDR3 DNA reads TGTGCCAGCACGCATCACAATGAGCAGTTCTTC.

In its sample, this clonotype was seen many times. The chain couples TRBV5-1 to TRBJ2-7; 10 positions agree with TRBD1. With 3 bases clipped from V and 7 bases from J, the junction kept 4 bases outside the gene matches. Germline-derived CDR1 and CDR2 are SGHRS and YFSETQ. This CDR3 comprises 13 residues. CDR3 nucleotide sequence: TGCGCCAGCAGCTCACGGGACAGGGGAGAGCAGTACTTC. It translates to CASSSRDRGEQYF.